This T cell receptor (beta chain) came from a study of long-term antiretroviral therapy in people with HIV. Version v3.0 of the immunoSEQ assay was performed at survey level. The table came from immunoSEQ multiplex PCR; TCRdb's copy has only in-frame clones and leaves some out. The table has around 17,000 clones, roughly 95% seen once; the top ten hold 1.2% to 1.5%. Study-level results: Before ART, certain clones expanded, and these dominated the repertoire at all time points.

Per the germline V gene, CDR1 is MNHNS and CDR2 is SASEGT. This CDR3 region has 15 residues. Trimming removed 7 bases at V and 7 bases at J, with 20 bases between. In regard to this clone: The antigen is unknown.

This sequence joins TRBV6-1 and TRBJ1-5, with D perhaps matching TRBD1 (5 bases). The sequence was collected from a man aged 30 to 45 with HIV. The specimen comprised unsorted PBMCs, sampled around 10 years after starting antiretroviral therapy. The CDR3, as DNA: TGTGCCAGCACCGCAGGGAGGGCCGCGGGGCAGCCCCAGCATTTT. This encodes CASTAGRAAGQPQHF.